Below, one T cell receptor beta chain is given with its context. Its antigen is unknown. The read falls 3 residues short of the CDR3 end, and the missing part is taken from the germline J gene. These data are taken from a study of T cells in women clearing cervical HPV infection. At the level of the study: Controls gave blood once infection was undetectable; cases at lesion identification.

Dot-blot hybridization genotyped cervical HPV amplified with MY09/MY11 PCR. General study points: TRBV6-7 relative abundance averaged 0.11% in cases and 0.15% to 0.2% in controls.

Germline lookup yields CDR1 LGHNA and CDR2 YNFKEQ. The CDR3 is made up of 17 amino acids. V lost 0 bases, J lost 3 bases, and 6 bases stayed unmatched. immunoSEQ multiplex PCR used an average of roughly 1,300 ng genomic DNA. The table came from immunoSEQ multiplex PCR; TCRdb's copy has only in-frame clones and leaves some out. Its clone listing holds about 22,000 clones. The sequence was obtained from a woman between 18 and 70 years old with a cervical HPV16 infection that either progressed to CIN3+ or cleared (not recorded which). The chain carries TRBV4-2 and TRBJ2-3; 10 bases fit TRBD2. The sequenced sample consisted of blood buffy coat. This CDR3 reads CASSQEPSGSGTDTQYF. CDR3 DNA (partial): TGTGCCAGCAGCCAAGAACCTAGCGGGAGCGGAACAGATACG.